This T cell receptor beta chain was sequenced in a study of T cell changes during pregnancy in multiple sclerosis. Trimming took off 0 bases at V and 1 base at J, with 8 bases between the two ends. There are 15 residues in the CDR3. CDR1 and CDR2 (germline): MNHEY, SMNVEV (reference sequence). Sequenced by immunoSEQ multiplex PCR; TCRdb stores in-frame clones only, minus some. In the table there are 29,000 or so clones, around nine tenths of which are singletons. J is TRBJ2-3 and V is TRBV27; D uncertain. The TCR comes from a female donor with multiple sclerosis, enrolled in a pregnancy study. Sample: CD8+ T cells from peripheral blood mononuclear cells, taken after pregnancy. The chain's CDR3 is CASSLSILGTDTQYF. Here the CDR3 DNA reads TGTGCCAGCAGTTTATCTATTCTCGGCACAGATACGCAGTATTTT.